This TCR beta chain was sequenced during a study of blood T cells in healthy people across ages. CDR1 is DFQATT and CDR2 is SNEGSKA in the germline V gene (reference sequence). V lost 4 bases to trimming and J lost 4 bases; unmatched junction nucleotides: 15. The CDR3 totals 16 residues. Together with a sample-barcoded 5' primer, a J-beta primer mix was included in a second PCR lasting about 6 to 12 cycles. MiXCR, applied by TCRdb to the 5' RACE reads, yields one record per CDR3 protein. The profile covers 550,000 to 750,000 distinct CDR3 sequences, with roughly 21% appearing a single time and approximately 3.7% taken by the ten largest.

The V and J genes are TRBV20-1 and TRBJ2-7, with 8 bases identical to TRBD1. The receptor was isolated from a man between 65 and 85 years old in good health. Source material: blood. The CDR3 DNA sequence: TGCAGTGCTATCTTACTCGGGACAGGTCGGGTTTACGAGCAGTACTTC. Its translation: CSAILLGTGRVYEQYF.